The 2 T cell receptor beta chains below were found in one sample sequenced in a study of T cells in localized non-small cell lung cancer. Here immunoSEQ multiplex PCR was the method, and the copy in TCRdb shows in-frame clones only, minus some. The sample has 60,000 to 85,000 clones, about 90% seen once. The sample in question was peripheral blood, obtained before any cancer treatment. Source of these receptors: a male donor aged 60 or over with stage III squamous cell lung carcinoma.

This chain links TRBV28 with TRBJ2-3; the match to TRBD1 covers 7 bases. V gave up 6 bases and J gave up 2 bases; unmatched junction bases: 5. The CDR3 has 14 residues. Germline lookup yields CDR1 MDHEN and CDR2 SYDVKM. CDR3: CASSNDRVTDTQYF. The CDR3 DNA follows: TGTGCCAGCAGCAACGACAGGGTCACAGATACGCAGTATTTT.

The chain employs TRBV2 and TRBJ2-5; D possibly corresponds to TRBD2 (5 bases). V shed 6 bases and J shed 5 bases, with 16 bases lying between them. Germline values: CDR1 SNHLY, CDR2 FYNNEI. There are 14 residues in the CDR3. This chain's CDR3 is CASRGGLLGETQYF. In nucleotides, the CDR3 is TGTGCCAGCAGAGGAGGACTTCTGGGGGAGACCCAGTACTTC.